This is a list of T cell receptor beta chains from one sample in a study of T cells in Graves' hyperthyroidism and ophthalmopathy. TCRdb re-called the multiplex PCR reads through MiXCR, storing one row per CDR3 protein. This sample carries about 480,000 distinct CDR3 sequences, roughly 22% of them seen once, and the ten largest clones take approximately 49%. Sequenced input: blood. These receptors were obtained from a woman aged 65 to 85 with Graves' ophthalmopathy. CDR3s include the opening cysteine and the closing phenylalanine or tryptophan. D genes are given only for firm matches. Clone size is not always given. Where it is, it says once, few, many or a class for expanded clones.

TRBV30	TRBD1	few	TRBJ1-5	CAWSVGTDLSEPQHF	TGTGCCTGGAGTGTAGGGACAGACTTATCCGAGCCCCAGCATTTT
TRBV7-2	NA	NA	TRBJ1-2	CASSPEGSRANYGYTF	TGTGCCAGCAGCCCAGAAGGCAGCCGAGCTAACTATGGCTACACCTTC
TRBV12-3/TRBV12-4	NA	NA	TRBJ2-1	CASSFRLAPWSPNEQFF	TGTGCCAGCAGTTTTAGGCTAGCGCCTTGGAGTCCTAATGAGCAGTTCTTC
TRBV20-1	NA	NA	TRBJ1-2	CSARDKGWRGYTF	TGCAGTGCTAGAGATAAGGGGTGGCGTGGCTACACCTTC
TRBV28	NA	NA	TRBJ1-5	CASSPTHGQYQPQHF	TGTGCCAGCAGCCCAACTCACGGACAGTATCAGCCCCAGCATTTT
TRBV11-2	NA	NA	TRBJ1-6	CASSPTLTGTLSYNSPLHF	TGTGCCAGCAGCCCAACCCTAACAGGGACCCTCTCCTATAATTCACCCCTCCACTTT
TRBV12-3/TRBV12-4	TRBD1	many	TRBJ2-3	CASTYRGLRTDTQYF	TGTGCCAGCACCTACAGGGGTTTGAGAACAGATACGCAGTATTTT
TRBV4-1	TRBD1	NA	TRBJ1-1	CASSQSPQDRVNTEAFF	TGCGCCAGCAGCCAAAGCCCCCAGGACAGGGTGAACACTGAAGCTTTCTTT
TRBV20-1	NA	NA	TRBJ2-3	CSAGGAAPDTQYF	TGCAGTGCTGGTGGGGCTGCGCCGGATACGCAGTATTTT
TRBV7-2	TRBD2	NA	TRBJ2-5	CASSQVAGETQYF	TGCGCCAGCAGCCAAGTAGCGGGAGAGACCCAGTACTTC
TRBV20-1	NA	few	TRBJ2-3	CSASLGGETDTQYF	TGCAGTGCTTCTCTCGGGGGAGAAACAGATACGCAGTATTTT
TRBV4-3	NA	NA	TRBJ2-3	CASSQDRRSTDTQYF	TGCGCCAGCAGCCAAGATCGTCGGAGCACAGATACGCAGTATTTT
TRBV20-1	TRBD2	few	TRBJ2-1	CSATLLAGLYNEQFF	TGCAGTGCAACACTCCTAGCGGGACTCTACAATGAGCAGTTCTTC
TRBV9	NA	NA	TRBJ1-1	CASSVLENTEAFF	TGTGCCAGCAGCGTACTCGAAAACACTGAAGCTTTCTTT
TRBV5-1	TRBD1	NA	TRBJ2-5	CASSMGQGEETQYF	TGCGCCAGCAGCATGGGACAGGGCGAGGAGACCCAGTACTTC
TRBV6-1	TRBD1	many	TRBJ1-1	CASSPSDRDTEAFF	TGTGCCAGCAGTCCGAGCGACAGGGACACTGAAGCTTTCTTT
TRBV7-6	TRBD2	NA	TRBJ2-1	CASSSSRGLEQFF	TGTGCCAGCAGCTCCTCGCGGGGACTAGAGCAGTTCTTC
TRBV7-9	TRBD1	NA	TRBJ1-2	CASSSGDHRDRVRYGYTF	TGTGCCAGCAGCTCTGGAGACCACCGGGACAGGGTCCGCTATGGCTACACCTTC
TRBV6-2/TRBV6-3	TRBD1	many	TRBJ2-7	CASGSTGGSYEQYF	TGTGCCAGCGGGTCGACAGGGGGGTCCTACGAGCAGTACTTC
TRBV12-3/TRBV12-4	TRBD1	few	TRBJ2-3	CATSPGTGGSDTQYF	TGTGCCACGAGCCCGGGGACAGGGGGCTCGGATACGCAGTATTTT
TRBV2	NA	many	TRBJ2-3	CASTLGGRTDTQYF	TGTGCCAGCACCCTCGGAGGACGCACAGATACGCAGTATTTT
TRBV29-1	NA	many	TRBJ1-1	CSVAGTLNTEAFF	TGCAGCGTAGCCGGGACATTGAACACTGAAGCTTTCTTT
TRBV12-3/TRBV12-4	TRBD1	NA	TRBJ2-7	CASSPLSGQGSYEQYF	TGTGCCAGCTCACCTTTATCGGGACAGGGCTCCTACGAGCAGTACTTC
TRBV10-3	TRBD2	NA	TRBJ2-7	CAISGSGTSGYEQYF	TGTGCCATCAGTGGTTCCGGGACTAGCGGTTACGAGCAGTACTTC
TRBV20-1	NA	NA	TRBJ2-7	CSARGSTYEQYF	TGCAGTGCTAGGGGCAGTACCTACGAGCAGTACTTC
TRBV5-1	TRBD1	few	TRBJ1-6	CASSMDRAGSPLHF	TGCGCCAGCAGCATGGACAGGGCAGGTTCACCCCTCCACTTT
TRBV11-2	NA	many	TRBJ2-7	CASSLLQGTHEQYF	TGTGCCAGCAGCTTACTCCAGGGCACCCACGAGCAGTACTTC
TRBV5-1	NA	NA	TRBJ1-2	CASSLDDPSYGYTF	TGCGCCAGCAGCTTGGACGACCCCAGCTATGGCTACACCTTC
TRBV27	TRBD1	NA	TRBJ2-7	CASSLDRGSGEQYF	TGTGCCAGCAGTTTGGACAGGGGGTCGGGGGAGCAGTACTTC
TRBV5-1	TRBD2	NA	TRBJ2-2	CASSLSGRASGGELFF	TGCGCCAGCAGCTTGAGCGGGAGGGCCTCCGGCGGGGAGCTGTTTTTT
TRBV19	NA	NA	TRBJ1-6	CASSGSEGYNSPLHF	TGTGCCAGTAGTGGCAGCGAGGGCTATAATTCACCCCTCCACTTT
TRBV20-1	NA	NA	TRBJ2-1	CSARDYRYNEQFF	TGCAGTGCTAGAGATTACAGATACAATGAGCAGTTCTTC
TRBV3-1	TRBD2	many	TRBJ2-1	CASSQRASGYNEQFF	TGTGCCAGCAGCCAACGCGCTAGCGGCTACAATGAGCAGTTCTTC
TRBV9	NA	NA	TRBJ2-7	CASSAQEGRGREQYF	TGTGCCAGCAGCGCGCAGGAGGGGAGGGGGCGCGAGCAGTACTTC
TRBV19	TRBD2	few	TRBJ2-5	CASSIARTSGGYQETQYF	TGTGCCAGTAGTATAGCCAGGACTAGCGGGGGGTACCAAGAGACCCAGTACTTC
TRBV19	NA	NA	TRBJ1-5	CASSPDYNQPKHF	TGTGCCAGTAGTCCAGACTACAATCAGCCCAAGCATTTT
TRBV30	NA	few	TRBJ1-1	CAWSTGLSNTEAFF	TGTGCCTGGAGTACAGGGTTGTCGAACACTGAAGCTTTCTTT
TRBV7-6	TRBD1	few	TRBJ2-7	CASSLAAGTGELAANYEQYF	TGTGCCAGCAGCCTCGCAGCCGGGACAGGGGAATTAGCGGCAAACTACGAGCAGTACTTC
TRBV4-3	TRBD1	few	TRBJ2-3	CASSLKGRGRSTDTQYF	TGCGCCAGCAGCCTCAAAGGAAGGGGGCGTAGCACAGATACGCAGTATTTT
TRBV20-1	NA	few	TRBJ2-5	CSAVTPEETQYF	TGCAGTGCTGTTACACCCGAAGAGACCCAGTACTTC
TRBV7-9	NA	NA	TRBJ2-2	CASSLELGAGELFF	TGTGCCAGCAGCTTAGAGTTAGGCGCCGGGGAGCTGTTTTTT
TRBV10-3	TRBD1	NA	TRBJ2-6	CAISGQGASGVNVLTF	TGTGCCATCAGCGGACAGGGGGCGTCTGGGGTCAACGTCCTGACTTTC
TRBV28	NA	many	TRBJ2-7	CASSLLNSQGYEQYF	TGTGCCAGCAGTTTATTGAACAGCCAGGGTTACGAGCAGTACTTC
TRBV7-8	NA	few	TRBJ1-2	CASSSMVGYTF	TGTGCCAGCAGCTCGATGGTCGGCTACACCTTC
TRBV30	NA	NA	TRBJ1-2	CAWSVMGYGNYGYTF	TGTGCCTGGAGTGTAATGGGATATGGGAACTATGGCTACACCTTC
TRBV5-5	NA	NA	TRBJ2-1	CASSQVSGSSYNEQFF	TGTGCCAGCAGCCAAGTGTCAGGGAGCTCCTACAATGAGCAGTTCTTC
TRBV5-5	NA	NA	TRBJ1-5	CASSPKMGVQPQHF	TGTGCCAGCAGCCCGAAGATGGGTGTGCAGCCCCAGCATTTT
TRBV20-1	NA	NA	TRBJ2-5	CSARDEEATQYF	TGCAGTGCTAGAGATGAGGAGGCGACCCAGTACTTC
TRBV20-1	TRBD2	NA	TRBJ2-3	CSAATSGSTDTQYF	TGCAGTGCTGCTACTAGCGGAAGCACAGATACGCAGTATTTT
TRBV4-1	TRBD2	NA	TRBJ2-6	CASSQDPGGGANVLTF	TGCGCCAGCAGCCAAGATCCGGGGGGTGGGGCCAACGTCCTGACTTTC
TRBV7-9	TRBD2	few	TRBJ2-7	CASSWGRREKDEQYF	TGTGCCAGCAGCTGGGGTAGGCGGGAGAAGGACGAGCAGTACTTC
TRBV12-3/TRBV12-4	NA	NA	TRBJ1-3	CASSFDPITGNTIYF	TGTGCCAGCAGTTTTGATCCGATTACTGGAAACACCATATATTTT